This T cell receptor (beta chain) was found in a study of T cell clonality in common variable immunodeficiency. CVID meant reduced serum IgG, IgA and/or IgM plus specific antibody deficiency. Broader study findings: Fewer deletions and N-nucleotide insertions were reportedly seen in common variable immunodeficiency TCR beta sequences.

Ten or more counts support this clone. The antigen remains undetermined. The assay was immunoSEQ multiplex PCR, and TCRdb's table has in-frame clones only and misses some. The sample has about 28,000 clones, none seen only once. Specimen: peripheral blood mononuclear cells. This receptor was taken from a human donor with common variable immunodeficiency.

The part of the CDR3 DNA that was read is TGCGCCAGCAGCCGGGTACCCGGTCAGCCC. This translates into CASSRVPGQP. The full CDR3 reads CASSRVPGQPQHF. V gene TRBV5-1 combines with J gene TRBJ1-5; D is undetermined. The CDR3 is cut off 3 residues early in the read; its end comes from the germline J gene. The CDR3 contains 13 residues. Per the germline V gene, CDR1 is SGHRS and CDR2 is YFSETQ. The V and J ends lost 4 bases and 6 bases respectively, with 11 bases between them. The whole variable domain, filled in from reference TRBV5-1 and TRBJ1-5, reads KAGVTQTPRYLIKTRGQQVTLSCSPISGHRSVSWYQQTPGQGLQFLFEYFSETQRNKGNFPGRFSGRQFSNSRSEMNVSTLELGDSALYLCASSRVPGQPQHFGDGTRLSIL.